These 21 T cell receptor beta chains were sequenced from one sample in a study of blood T cell repertoires in COVID-19 (dated by TCRdb to the early 2020s). Library prep was done by the immunoSEQ multiplex PCR assay. In its TCRdb copy, this immuneACCESS table keeps in-frame sequences only and misses some clones. Where compared with another copy, unresolved V genes explain less than half of these, and the others have no known cause. The sample profile shows approximately 180,000 clones; 70% to 90% of them were found once. The ten largest clones capture roughly 9.8% of the sample. The sample taken for sequencing was peripheral blood. The receptors were sampled from a woman over 75 with acute or convalescent COVID-19.

The chain carries TRBV10-3 and TRBJ1-6, with 7 bases that match TRBD1. CDR1 and CDR2 from the germline V gene are ENHRY and SYGVKD. Trimming cost V 11 bases and J 7 bases; bases outside gene matches: 8. The CDR3 runs 13 residues. The CDR3 sequence is CAVSGGSNSPLHF. Here the CDR3 DNA reads TGTGCCGTCTCAGGGGGAAGCAATTCACCCCTCCACTTT.

The V gene is TRBV11-2, the J gene TRBJ2-1, with D unclear. Trimming took 0 bases from V and 3 from J, leaving 9 bases between them. Germline loops: CDR1 SGHAT, CDR2 FQNNGV. This CDR3 is built from 15 residues. CDR3 sequence reads: CASSLEAVRYNEQFF. DNA for the CDR3: TGTGCCAGCAGCTTAGAAGCCGTGCGCTACAATGAGCAGTTCTTC.

V usage is TRBV7-2 and J usage is TRBJ2-7; the match to TRBD2 covers 7 bases. The CDR3 consists of 14 residues. Germline CDR1 reads SGHTA; CDR2 reads FQGNSA. The V segment lost 4 bases and the J segment 3 bases; nucleotides outside the gene matches: 6. The CDR3 DNA reads TGTGCCAGCAGCTCCCTAAGCGGGATCTACGAGCAGTACTTC. Its translation: CASSSLSGIYEQYF.

V usage is TRBV7-6 and J usage is TRBJ1-1; no firm D call. The ends were cut back, 2 bases at V and 4 bases at J, with 2 bases in the middle. The CDR3 covers 11 residues. Germline assignment: CDR1 SGHVS and CDR2 FNYEAQ. CDR3 amino acids: CASSLRTEAFF. The CDR3 coding sequence is TGTGCCAGCAGCTTACGCACTGAAGCTTTCTTT.

The chain employs TRBV27 and TRBJ1-2; possibly TRBD1 for D (5 bases). The germline CDR1 and CDR2 sequences are MNHEY and SMNVEV (reference sequence). The CDR3 sequence is 13 residues long. Trimming took 2 bases from V and 4 from J, leaving 8 bases between them. CDR3 protein: CASSLRGTYGYTF. Written as DNA, the CDR3 is TGTGCCAGCAGTTTACGGGGGACCTATGGCTACACCTTC.

V usage is TRBV27 and J usage is TRBJ1-2, with 8 bases lining up with TRBD1. This CDR3 spans 13 amino acids. The trim removed 5 bases at V and 6 bases at J, leaving 5 bases unmatched. Germline CDR1 is MNHEY and CDR2 is SMNVEV (reference sequence). The CDR3 loop reads CASSHTGGNGYTF. In nucleotides, the CDR3 is TGTGCCAGCAGTCATACAGGGGGAAATGGCTACACCTTC.

To note about this clone: One end of the junction is discordant with germline, which a read error may explain. The chain joins TRBV18 to TRBJ1-2, with 8 nucleotides matching TRBD1. The length of the CDR3 is 16 residues. Germline V gene data show CDR1 as KGHSH and CDR2 as LQKENI. This CDR3 is CASSPVRDRSKYGYTF. The CDR3 DNA is TGTGCCAGCTCACCAGTTCGGGACAGGTCTAAGTATGGCTACACCTTC.

The J gene is TRBJ1-3, the V gene TRBV15, with D unresolved. The V end lost 0 bases, the J end lost 4 bases, and 10 bases lay between the germline ends. The length of the CDR3 is 15 residues. Germline assignment: CDR1 LNHNV and CDR2 YYDKDF (reference sequence). CDR3 in amino acids: CATSRDRGRGNTIYF. CDR3 in DNA: TGTGCCACCAGCAGAGATCGTGGCAGGGGAAACACCATATATTTT.

The V gene is TRBV3-1 (or the pseudogene TRBV3-2), the J gene TRBJ2-1; 13 bases are shared with TRBD2. The CDR3 sequence is 15 residues long. V lost 5 bases and J lost 5; bases outside the gene matches: 3. Germline V gene data show CDR1 as LGHDT and CDR2 as YNNKEL (reference sequence). CDR3 bases: TGTGCCAGCAGCGCGGGACTAGCGGGAAACAATGAGCAGTTCTTC. Amino acids: CASSAGLAGNNEQFF.

The gene calls are TRBV6-5 and TRBJ1-5; D not resolved. V lost 2 bases to trimming and J lost 1 base, with 6 bases between them. The germline gives CDR1 MNHEY, CDR2 SVGAGI. The CDR3 has 14 residues. The CDR3 region has the DNA TGTGCCAGCAGTTACCGGGAGAGCAATCAGCCCCAGCATTTT. Its protein product is CASSYRESNQPQHF.

This chain links TRBV30 with TRBJ1-2; 9 nucleotides line up with TRBD1. The germline gives CDR1 GTSNPN, CDR2 SVGIG (reference sequence). There are 16 residues in the CDR3. The junction had 13 bases not matched to a gene; V was cut back by 4 bases and J by 4 bases. The CDR3 nucleotides read TGTGCCTGGACCCCACGAGGAGACAGGGGGTCCTATGGCTACACCTTC. Translating it yields CAWTPRGDRGSYGYTF.

The CDR3 is CASSMGQKIINEQFF. The CDR3, as DNA: TGTGCCAGTAGTATGGGGCAAAAGATTATCAATGAGCAGTTCTTC. The gene calls are TRBV19 and TRBJ2-1, with TRBD1 as a possible D gene (5 bases). The germline V and J ends were trimmed by 3 bases and 6 bases, with 15 bases remaining between them. The CDR3 spans 15 residues. The germline V gene encodes CDR1 LNHDA and CDR2 SQIVND (reference sequence).

The J gene is TRBJ1-2, the V gene TRBV2, with 11 bases that match TRBD1. J was trimmed by 7 bases and V by 5 bases; bases with no gene match: 9. The CDR3 runs 15 residues. Germline values: CDR1 SNHLY, CDR2 FYNNEI. Here the CDR3 DNA reads TGTGCCAGCAGTAAGGACAGGGGGCAAGGGCTTGGCTACACCTTC. It is translated as CASSKDRGQGLGYTF.

The gene calls are TRBV7-9 and TRBJ1-1; 7 bases are shared with TRBD1. Germline CDR1 SEHNR, CDR2 FQNEAQ (reference sequence). This CDR3 is built from 16 residues. V shed 3 bases, J shed 3 bases, and the junction held 10 bases outside the gene matches. CDR3 amino acids: CASSLGAGGVYTEAFF. The CDR3 DNA reads TGTGCCAGCAGCTTGGGGGCAGGGGGAGTATACACTGAAGCTTTCTTT.

This rearrangement joins TRBV10-3 to TRBJ1-3; possibly TRBD1 for D (6 bases). The CDR3 extends over 14 amino acids. CDR1 is ENHRY, CDR2 SYGVKD, per germline. The V gene lost 11 bases and the J gene lost 0 bases, with 14 bases spanning the gap. CDR3 in amino acids: CASNRESSGNTIYF. The CDR3 nucleotides read TGTGCCTCCAACAGGGAGAGCTCTGGAAACACCATATATTTT.

The genes are TRBV7-8 and TRBJ1-5; D is unclear. CDR1 is SGHVS and CDR2 is FQNEAQ in the germline V gene. V gave up 5 bases and J gave up 8 bases, with 10 bases separating them. This CDR3 is 12 amino acids long. Here the CDR3 reads CASSRLAEPQHF. As DNA, the CDR3 is TGTGCCAGCAGCCGTCTGGCAGAGCCCCAGCATTTT.

The rearrangement joins TRBV7-9 to TRBJ1-4, with 10 bases matching TRBD1. V lost 6 bases, J lost 8 bases, and 18 bases stayed unmatched. The germline V gene encodes CDR1 SEHNR and CDR2 FQNEAQ (reference sequence). The CDR3 is 18 amino acids. The CDR3 loop reads CASSSEAGTGAPGEKLFF. CDR3 bases: TGTGCCAGCAGTTCGGAAGCCGGGACAGGGGCCCCGGGAGAAAAACTGTTTTTT.

This chain uses TRBV12-3 or TRBV12-4 with TRBJ2-1; 7 bases line up with TRBD2. V dropped 7 bases and J dropped 9; count of bases not matched to a gene: 9. The CDR3 is 13 residues long. CDR3: CASTGLVSGEQFF. CDR3 nucleotides: TGTGCCAGCACCGGACTAGTTTCTGGTGAGCAGTTCTTC.

V is TRBV6-6 and J is TRBJ2-5, with TRBD1 matching 10 bases. Germline V CDR1 and CDR2: MNHNY, SVGAGI (reference sequence). J gave up 7 bases and V 5 bases, and 7 bases lay outside the gene matches. CDR3 length: 14 amino acids. The CDR3 coding sequence is TGTGCCAGCAGTCTTGAATGGACAGGGGGGACCCAGTACTTC. This sequence encodes CASSLEWTGGTQYF.

The chain employs TRBV19 and TRBJ1-1; TRBD1 might be the D (5 bases). The CDR3 runs to 15 residues. The V gene lost 6 bases and the J gene lost 1 base, with 15 bases spanning the gap. The germline gives CDR1 LNHDA, CDR2 SQIVND (reference sequence). The DNA of the CDR3 is TGTGCCAGTAGACCATGGGGGGAACGGAACACTGAAGCTTTCTTT. Its translation: CASRPWGERNTEAFF.

The V call is TRBV12-5, the J call TRBJ2-7, with D possibly TRBD1 on 6 matching bases. Per the germline V gene, CDR1 is LGHNT and CDR2 is FRNRAP. CDR3 length: 14 residues. The germline V and J ends were trimmed by 5 bases and 2 bases, with 13 bases remaining between them. The CDR3 nucleotides read TGTGCTAGTGGTACCCGACAGGTAACCTACGAGCAGTACTTC. The encoded protein is CASGTRQVTYEQYF.